This TCR beta chain came from a study of blood T cell repertoires in COVID-19. Study-wide background: COVID-19 samples, acute and convalescent, were from the United States, Italy and Spain. T cells, B-cell-depleted T cells, or PBMCs supplied cDNA or gDNA.

As handled by the study authors: Reference gene primer amplification gave estimated nucleated cell counts. The method was immunoSEQ multiplex PCR; TCRdb's version includes in-frame clones alone and lacks a portion of them. V, J and clone size derive from that table, while D and trimming were established from the DNA sequence. The sample has about 200,000 clones; around four fifths are singletons. Seattle-derived patients entered the study during active infection and were followed longitudinally. V was shortened by 2 bases and J by 6 bases, with 14 bases between the two germline ends. CDR3 length: 15 residues. From germline, CDR1 is LNHDA and CDR2 SQIVND (reference sequence).

The sequence was collected from a man aged 60 to 75 with COVID-19, enrolled during active disease. V is TRBV19 and J is TRBJ1-5; a weak D match, TRBD1 (5 bases). The sequenced sample consisted of peripheral blood. DNA for the CDR3: TGTGCCAGTAGTATAAAGGCAGGGCAGTTTCAGCCCCAGCATTTT. Its translation is CASSIKAGQFQPQHF.